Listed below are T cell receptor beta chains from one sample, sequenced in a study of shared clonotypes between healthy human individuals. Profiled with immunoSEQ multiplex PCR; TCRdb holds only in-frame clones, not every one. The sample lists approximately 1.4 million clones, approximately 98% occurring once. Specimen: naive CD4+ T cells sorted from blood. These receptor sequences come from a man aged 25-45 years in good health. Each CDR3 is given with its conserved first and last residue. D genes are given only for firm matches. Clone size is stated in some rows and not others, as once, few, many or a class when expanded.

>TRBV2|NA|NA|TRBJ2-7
CASSAIADQYF
TGTGCCAGCAGTGCGATTGCCGATCAGTACTTC
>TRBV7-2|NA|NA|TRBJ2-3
CASSLDQLRDTQYF
TGTGCCAGCAGCTTAGATCAATTACGCGATACGCAGTATTTT
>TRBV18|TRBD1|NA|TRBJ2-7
CASSPGTGGGEQYF
TGTGCCAGCTCACCCGGGACAGGGGGCGGCGAGCAGTACTTC
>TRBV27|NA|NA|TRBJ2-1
CASSLLSLAPPVGNNEQFF
TGTGCCAGCAGTTTATTATCCCTCGCCCCCCCGGTTGGAAACAATGAGCAGTTCTTC
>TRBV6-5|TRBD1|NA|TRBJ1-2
CASRPGQGYGYTF
TGTGCCAGCAGGCCGGGACAGGGATATGGCTACACCTTC
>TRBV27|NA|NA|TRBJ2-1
CASSLLSRRGNSYNEQFF
TGTGCCAGCAGTTTGCTGTCTCGGCGCGGGAACTCCTACAATGAGCAGTTCTTC
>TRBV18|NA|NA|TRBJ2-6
CASSPFLGSSASGANVLTF
TGTGCCAGCTCACCTTTTTTGGGGAGCAGCGCCTCTGGGGCCAACGTCCTGACTTTC
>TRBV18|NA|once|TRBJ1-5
CASSGTVGQPQHF
TGTGCCAGCTCAGGGACCGTTGGACAGCCCCAGCATTTT
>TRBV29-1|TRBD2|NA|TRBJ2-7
CSVGGLAGGDEQYF
TGCAGCGTGGGGGGACTAGCGGGAGGAGACGAGCAGTACTTC
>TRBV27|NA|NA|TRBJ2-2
CASSPQWVNTGELFF
TGTGCCAGCAGTCCCCAATGGGTTAACACCGGGGAGCTGTTTTTT
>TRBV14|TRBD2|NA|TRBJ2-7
CASRKSGSNYEQYF
TGTGCCAGCAGGAAAAGCGGGAGTAACTACGAGCAGTACTTC
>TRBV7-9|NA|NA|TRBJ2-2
CASSIDISGELFF
TGTGCCAGCAGCATTGACATATCCGGGGAGCTGTTTTTT
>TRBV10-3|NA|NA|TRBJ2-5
CAISDIGLGETQYF
TGTGCCATCAGTGACATAGGGCTAGGAGAGACCCAGTACTTC
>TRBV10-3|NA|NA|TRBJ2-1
CAISEFGGRYNEQFF
TGTGCCATCAGTGAATTCGGAGGAAGATACAATGAGCAGTTCTTC
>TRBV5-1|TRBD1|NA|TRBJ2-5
CASRDRVGETQYF
TGCGCCAGCAGGGACAGGGTTGGAGAGACCCAGTACTTC
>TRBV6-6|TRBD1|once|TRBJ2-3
CASTLDRGPNTDTQYF
TGTGCCAGCACCCTTGACAGGGGGCCTAACACAGATACGCAGTATTTT
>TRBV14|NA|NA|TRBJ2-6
CASSRTGQPSGANVLTF
TGTGCCAGCAGCCGAACGGGACAACCTTCTGGGGCCAACGTCCTGACTTTC
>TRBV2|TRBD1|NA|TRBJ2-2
CASSGNQGAGELFF
TGTGCCAGCAGTGGGAACCAGGGGGCCGGGGAGCTGTTTTTT
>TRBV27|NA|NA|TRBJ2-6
CASSLAGAGANVLTF
TGTGCCAGCAGTTTAGCCGGAGCTGGGGCCAACGTCCTGACTTTC
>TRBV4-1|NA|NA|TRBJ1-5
CASSHEGPNQPQHF
TGCGCCAGCAGCCATGAGGGACCGAATCAGCCCCAGCATTTT
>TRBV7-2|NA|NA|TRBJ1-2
CASSLDSGGVDYGYTF
TGTGCCAGCAGCTTAGACTCGGGTGGGGTGGACTATGGCTACACCTTC
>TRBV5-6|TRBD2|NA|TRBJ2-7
CASSLGLAGDYEQYF
TGTGCCAGCAGCTTGGGGCTAGCGGGAGACTACGAGCAGTACTTC
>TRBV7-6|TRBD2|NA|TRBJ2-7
CASSLVASGNQKHEQYF
TGTGCCAGCAGCTTAGTGGCTAGCGGTAACCAGAAACACGAGCAGTACTTC
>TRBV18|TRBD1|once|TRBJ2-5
CASSRGQGNMETQYF
TGTGCCAGCTCACGTGGACAGGGTAACATGGAGACCCAGTACTTC
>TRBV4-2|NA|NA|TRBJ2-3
CASSQERAGTSTDTQYF
TGTGCCAGCAGCCAAGAAAGGGCAGGGACCAGCACAGATACGCAGTATTTT
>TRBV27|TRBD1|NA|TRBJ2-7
CASNDRGSYEQYF
TGTGCCAGCAACGACAGGGGATCATACGAGCAGTACTTC
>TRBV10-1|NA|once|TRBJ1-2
CASSESGTLGYTF
TGCGCCAGCAGTGAGTCGGGGACGCTTGGCTACACCTTC
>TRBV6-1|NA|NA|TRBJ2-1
CASSLQGFYNEQFF
TGTGCCAGCAGTCTACAGGGATTCTACAATGAGCAGTTCTTC
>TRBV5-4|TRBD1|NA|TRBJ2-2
CASSWDRGKNGELFF
TGTGCCAGCAGTTGGGACAGGGGGAAAAACGGGGAGCTGTTTTTT
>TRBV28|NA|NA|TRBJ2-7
CASSLSYAGGYEQYF
TGTGCCAGCAGTTTAAGTTATGCAGGTGGCTACGAGCAGTACTTC
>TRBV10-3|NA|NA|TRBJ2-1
CATSGASASDEQFF
TGTGCCACCTCGGGCGCTAGCGCTTCGGATGAGCAGTTCTTC
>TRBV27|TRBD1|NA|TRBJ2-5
CASSLSGTGKETQYF
TGTGCCAGCAGTTTATCAGGGACAGGAAAAGAGACCCAGTACTTC
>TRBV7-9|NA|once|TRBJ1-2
CASSFEGTGYGYTF
TGTGCCAGCAGCTTCGAGGGGACTGGTTACGGCTACACCTTC
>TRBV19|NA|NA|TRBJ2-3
CASSPHPQGTDTQYF
TGTGCCAGTAGCCCTCACCCGCAGGGCACAGATACGCAGTATTTT
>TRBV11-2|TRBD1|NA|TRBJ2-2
CASSSPAGLQGSTGELFF
TGTGCCAGCAGCTCTCCTGCGGGCCTACAGGGGTCTACCGGGGAGCTGTTTTTT
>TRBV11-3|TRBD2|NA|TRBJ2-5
CASSLVSGSIETQYF
TGTGCCAGCAGCTTAGTTAGCGGGAGCATAGAGACCCAGTACTTC
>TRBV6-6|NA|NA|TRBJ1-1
CASNTKAGTEAFF
TGTGCCAGCAACACCAAAGCCGGCACTGAAGCTTTCTTT